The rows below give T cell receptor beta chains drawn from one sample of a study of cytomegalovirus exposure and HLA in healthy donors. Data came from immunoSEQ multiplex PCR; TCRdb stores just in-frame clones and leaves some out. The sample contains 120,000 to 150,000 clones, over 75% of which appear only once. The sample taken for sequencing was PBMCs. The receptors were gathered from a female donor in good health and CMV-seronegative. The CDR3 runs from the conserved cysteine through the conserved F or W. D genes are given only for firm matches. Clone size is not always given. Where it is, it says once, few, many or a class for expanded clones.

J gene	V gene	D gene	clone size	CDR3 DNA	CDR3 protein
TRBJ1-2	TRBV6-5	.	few	TGTGCCAGCAGTCCGAACCCTGGGGGGGGCTACACCTTC	CASSPNPGGGYTF
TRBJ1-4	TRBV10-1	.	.	TGCGCCAGCAGTGAGTCAAGCGCAACTAATGAAAAACTGTTTTTT	CASSESSATNEKLFF
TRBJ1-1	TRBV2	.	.	TGTGCCAGCAGCGCTAACCTCTACCTCACTGAAGCTTTCTTT	CASSANLYLTEAFF
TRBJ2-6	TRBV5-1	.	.	TGCGCCAGCAGCTTGGCCTATTCGGCAGGTTCTATTGGGGCCAACGTCCTGACTTTC	CASSLAYSAGSIGANVLTF
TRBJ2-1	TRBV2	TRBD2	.	TGTGCCAGCAGTGAAGGGACTAGCGGATACAATGAGCAGTTCTTC	CASSEGTSGYNEQFF
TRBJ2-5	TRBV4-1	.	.	TGCGCCAGCAGCCAAGAGGGCAGAGTCCAAGAGACCCAGTACTTC	CASSQEGRVQETQYF
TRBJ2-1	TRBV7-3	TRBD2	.	TGTGCCAGCAGCTTAGGACTAGCGGGAGAAACCTACAATGAGCAGTTCTTC	CASSLGLAGETYNEQFF
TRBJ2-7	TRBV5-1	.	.	TGCGCCAGCAGCTTTGGGGGGTCCTACGAGCAGTACTTC	CASSFGGSYEQYF
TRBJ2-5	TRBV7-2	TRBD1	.	TGTGCCAGCAGGTCACAGGGGACCGGGACCCAGTACTTC	CASRSQGTGTQYF
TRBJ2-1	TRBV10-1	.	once	TGCGCCAGCAGTGGGGCTAGCGATCGCTCCTACAATGAGCAGTTCTTC	CASSGASDRSYNEQFF
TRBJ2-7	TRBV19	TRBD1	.	TGTGCCAGTAGCGAGTCCGGAGGGACAGGGGTGATCGAGCAGTACTTC	CASSESGGTGVIEQYF
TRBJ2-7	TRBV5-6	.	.	TGTGCCAGCAGCTCCGAAGGTGCACCTAGCTCCTACGAGCAGTACTTC	CASSSEGAPSSYEQYF